This is a list of T cell receptor beta chains from one sample in a study of T cells in Graves' hyperthyroidism and ophthalmopathy. TCRdb re-derived calls from the multiplex PCR reads in MiXCR, one entry per CDR3 protein. The sample contains some 340,000 distinct CDR3 sequences, 12% to 15% of which appear only once. Source material: blood. All receptors come from a woman aged 40 to 50 with Graves' ophthalmopathy. CDR3s include the opening cysteine and the closing phenylalanine or tryptophan. Fields, in order: J gene, V gene, D gene, clone size, CDR3 DNA, CDR3 protein. The D gene is left open where the match is weak. Some rows mark clone size as missing; the rest say once, few, many or name a class of expanded clone.

j_call: TRBJ1-1
v_call: TRBV6-5
d_call: TRBD1
clone_size: many
cdr3_nt: TGTGCCAGCAGTTACCGGACAGGGAGCACTGAAGCTTTCTTT
cdr3_aa: CASSYRTGSTEAFF

j_call: TRBJ1-2
v_call: TRBV6-2/TRBV6-3
d_call: -
clone_size: many
cdr3_nt: TGTGCCAGCAGCTTTACAGGATCGAGCTATGGCTACACCTTC
cdr3_aa: CASSFTGSSYGYTF

j_call: TRBJ2-2
v_call: TRBV27
d_call: -
clone_size: many
cdr3_nt: TGTGCCAGCAGTTTTTTAGGGGGGACCGGGGAGCTGTTTTTT
cdr3_aa: CASSFLGGTGELFF

j_call: TRBJ1-1
v_call: TRBV7-8
d_call: -
clone_size: many
cdr3_nt: TGTGCCAGCAGCCTTACTCAGCTGAACACTGAAGCTTTCTTT
cdr3_aa: CASSLTQLNTEAFF

j_call: TRBJ1-5
v_call: TRBV12-3/TRBV12-4
d_call: -
clone_size: many
cdr3_nt: TGTGCCAGCAGTTTCTTGGAGAATCAGCCCCAGCATTTT
cdr3_aa: CASSFLENQPQHF

j_call: TRBJ1-2
v_call: TRBV6-1
d_call: -
clone_size: -
cdr3_nt: TGTGCCAGCAATCTACTGCCCGGCTTAGACTATGGCTACACCTTC
cdr3_aa: CASNLLPGLDYGYTF

j_call: TRBJ2-2
v_call: TRBV29-1
d_call: TRBD2
clone_size: few
cdr3_nt: TGCGGCGTTGTCGCGGGAGCCCTGAACACCGGGGAGCTGTTTTTT
cdr3_aa: CGVVAGALNTGELFF

j_call: TRBJ1-2
v_call: TRBV11-2
d_call: -
clone_size: many
cdr3_nt: TGTGCCAGCAGCTTAGCCGTACCGCGTGGCTACACCTTC
cdr3_aa: CASSLAVPRGYTF

j_call: TRBJ1-1
v_call: TRBV11-2
d_call: -
clone_size: many
cdr3_nt: TGTGCCAGCAGCTCCGAATATTACACTGAAGCTTTCTTT
cdr3_aa: CASSSEYYTEAFF

j_call: TRBJ2-5
v_call: TRBV20-1
d_call: -
clone_size: many
cdr3_nt: TGCAGTGTCAGGTCGGGGCTGGAGACCCAGTACTTC
cdr3_aa: CSVRSGLETQYF

j_call: TRBJ1-6
v_call: TRBV12-3/TRBV12-4
d_call: -
clone_size: many
cdr3_nt: TGTGCCAGCAGTTTAAGGGCGGATTATAATTCACCCCTCCACTTT
cdr3_aa: CASSLRADYNSPLHF

j_call: TRBJ2-1
v_call: TRBV24-1
d_call: TRBD1
clone_size: few
cdr3_nt: TGTGCCACCAGTGATTTGGGACAGGGGACGAGCTCCTACAATGAGCAGTTCTTC
cdr3_aa: CATSDLGQGTSSYNEQFF

j_call: TRBJ2-3
v_call: TRBV18
d_call: -
clone_size: many
cdr3_nt: TGTGCCAGCTCACCACAGAGGGCTAGCACAGATACGCAGTATTTT
cdr3_aa: CASSPQRASTDTQYF

j_call: TRBJ2-3
v_call: TRBV10-1
d_call: TRBD2
clone_size: -
cdr3_nt: TGCGCCAGCAGTAAAACTAGCGGGAGTACAGATACGCAGTATTTT
cdr3_aa: CASSKTSGSTDTQYF

j_call: TRBJ2-6
v_call: TRBV11-3
d_call: TRBD1
clone_size: few
cdr3_nt: TGTGCCAGCAGCTTAGGGACAGGGCTTAACGCTGGGGCCAACGTCCTGACTTTC
cdr3_aa: CASSLGTGLNAGANVLTF

j_call: TRBJ1-2
v_call: TRBV28
d_call: -
clone_size: many
cdr3_nt: TGTGCCGCGGGGTTGGCGCTCTATGGCTACACCTTC
cdr3_aa: CAAGLALYGYTF

j_call: TRBJ2-1
v_call: TRBV6-1
d_call: -
clone_size: many
cdr3_nt: TGTGCCAGCAGCAAAAAAGGGGTCTACAATGAGCAGTTCTTC
cdr3_aa: CASSKKGVYNEQFF

j_call: TRBJ2-7
v_call: TRBV20-1
d_call: TRBD1
clone_size: -
cdr3_nt: TGCAGTGCCCCAAACCGACAGGGGGCTTTAGGGCAGTACTTC
cdr3_aa: CSAPNRQGALGQYF

j_call: TRBJ2-1
v_call: TRBV19
d_call: TRBD2
clone_size: many
cdr3_nt: TGTGCCAGCAGGACTAGCGGGACTTTGGATGAGCAGTTCTTC
cdr3_aa: CASRTSGTLDEQFF

j_call: TRBJ2-3
v_call: TRBV5-1
d_call: TRBD2
clone_size: -
cdr3_nt: TGCGCCAGCAGCTACCTAGCGGGGGGGCCAAATACGCAGTATTTT
cdr3_aa: CASSYLAGGPNTQYF

j_call: TRBJ2-2
v_call: TRBV6-1
d_call: -
clone_size: few
cdr3_nt: TGTGCCAGCAGCAGGGTGGTCACCGGGGAGCTGTTTTTT
cdr3_aa: CASSRVVTGELFF

j_call: TRBJ1-4
v_call: TRBV28
d_call: -
clone_size: few
cdr3_nt: TGTGCCAGCAGTTTCGGACAGACCGAAAAACTGTTTTTT
cdr3_aa: CASSFGQTEKLFF

j_call: TRBJ1-3
v_call: TRBV10-3
d_call: -
clone_size: many
cdr3_nt: TGTGCCATCAGTGACCCCACTCTCAGCGTGAGGTCTGGAAACACCATATATTTT
cdr3_aa: CAISDPTLSVRSGNTIYF

j_call: TRBJ2-1
v_call: TRBV24-1
d_call: -
clone_size: -
cdr3_nt: TGTGCCACCAGTGATGGGCCGAGCTCCTACAATGAGCAGTTCTTC
cdr3_aa: CATSDGPSSYNEQFF

j_call: TRBJ2-1
v_call: TRBV19
d_call: -
clone_size: -
cdr3_nt: TGTGCCAGTAGTCCGGACTATGGTTTAGGTGAGCAGTTCTTC
cdr3_aa: CASSPDYGLGEQFF

j_call: TRBJ2-7
v_call: TRBV3-1
d_call: -
clone_size: many
cdr3_nt: TGTGCCAGCAGCCAACTCAGCGAGCAGTACTTC
cdr3_aa: CASSQLSEQYF

j_call: TRBJ1-3
v_call: TRBV7-9
d_call: -
clone_size: -
cdr3_nt: TGTGCCAGCAGCTTTCTACAAATTGGGAACACCATATATTTT
cdr3_aa: CASSFLQIGNTIYF

j_call: TRBJ2-3
v_call: TRBV5-1
d_call: -
clone_size: -
cdr3_nt: TGCGCCAGCAGGAGGGAGGAGCGTTCTAGCACAGATACGCAGTATTTT
cdr3_aa: CASRREERSSTDTQYF

j_call: TRBJ2-7
v_call: TRBV7-9
d_call: -
clone_size: many
cdr3_nt: TGTGCCAGCAGCTCCGCCGGGTCGGGGGGCCGGGACGAGCAGTACTTC
cdr3_aa: CASSSAGSGGRDEQYF

j_call: TRBJ1-1
v_call: TRBV5-1
d_call: -
clone_size: many
cdr3_nt: TGCGCCAGCAGCTTGGGGGGCGCAAACACTGAAGCTTTCTTT
cdr3_aa: CASSLGGANTEAFF

j_call: TRBJ1-4
v_call: TRBV12-3/TRBV12-4
d_call: TRBD1
clone_size: many
cdr3_nt: TGTGCCAGCAGCCGGGGACAGGGACGCGGTGATGAAAAACTGTTTTTT
cdr3_aa: CASSRGQGRGDEKLFF

j_call: TRBJ2-5
v_call: TRBV6-1
d_call: TRBD2
clone_size: -
cdr3_nt: TGTGCCAGCAAGACTAGCGGGGAAGAGACCCAGTACTTC
cdr3_aa: CASKTSGEETQYF

j_call: TRBJ2-7
v_call: TRBV20-1
d_call: -
clone_size: -
cdr3_nt: TGCAGTGCTATATCTAGCGCCTCCAGCTCCTACGAGCAGTACTTC
cdr3_aa: CSAISSASSSYEQYF

j_call: TRBJ2-2
v_call: TRBV6-1
d_call: -
clone_size: few
cdr3_nt: TGTGCCAGCAGTGAAGCGGTGAGGGGCACCGGGGAGCTGTTTTTT
cdr3_aa: CASSEAVRGTGELFF

j_call: TRBJ1-4
v_call: TRBV2
d_call: TRBD1
clone_size: many
cdr3_nt: TGTGCCAGCGCTGGGACAGGCAGCCCTTTTGAAAAACTGTTTTTT
cdr3_aa: CASAGTGSPFEKLFF